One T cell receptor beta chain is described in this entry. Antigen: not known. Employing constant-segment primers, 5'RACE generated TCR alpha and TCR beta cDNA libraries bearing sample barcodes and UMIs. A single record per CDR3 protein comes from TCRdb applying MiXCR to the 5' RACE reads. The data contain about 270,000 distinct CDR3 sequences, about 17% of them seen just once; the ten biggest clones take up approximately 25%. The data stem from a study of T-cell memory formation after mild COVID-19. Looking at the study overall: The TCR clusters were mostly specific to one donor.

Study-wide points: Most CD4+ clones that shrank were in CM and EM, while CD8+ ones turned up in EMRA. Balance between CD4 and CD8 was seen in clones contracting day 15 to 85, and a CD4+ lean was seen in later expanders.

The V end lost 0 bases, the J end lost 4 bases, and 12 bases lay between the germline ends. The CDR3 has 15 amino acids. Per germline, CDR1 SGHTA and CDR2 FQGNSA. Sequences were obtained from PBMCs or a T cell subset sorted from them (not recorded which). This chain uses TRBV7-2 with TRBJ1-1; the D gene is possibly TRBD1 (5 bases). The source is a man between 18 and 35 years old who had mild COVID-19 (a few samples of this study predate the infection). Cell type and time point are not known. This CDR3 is CASSLARGVGTEAFF. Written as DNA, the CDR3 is TGTGCCAGCAGCTTAGCGCGAGGGGTCGGCACTGAAGCTTTCTTT.